This T cell receptor (beta chain) derives from a study of T-cell reconstitution after alpha-beta-depleted transplantation in children. Notes on the study in general: Reports say that about two months after transplant, the alpha-beta T cells came out of several hundred graft clones that had expanded.

As for this clonotype: Its antigen is currently unknown.

The CDR3 has 14 residues. V shed 4 bases, J shed 3 bases, and the junction held 4 bases outside the gene matches. Germline V gives CDR1 MNHEY, CDR2 SVGAGI. Unique molecular identifiers were used to barcode this TCRbeta library. TCRdb reanalysed the PCR reads using MiXCR and keeps one entry per CDR3 protein. The table shows around 200,000 distinct CDR3 sequences, with about 8.4% occurring only once. This chain joins TRBV6-5 and TRBJ1-2; 8 nucleotides agree with TRBD1. This specimen was PBMCs, mostly from graft donor cells, taken 360 days after TCRalphabeta/CD19-depleted stem cell transplant. The receptor's source is a male patient aged 2-15 years who had a stem cell transplant for acute myeloid leukemia, so the T cells may come from the graft donor. CDR3 coding DNA: TGTGCCAGCAGTTCGACAGGGGATGACTATGGCTACACCTTC. Protein: CASSSTGDDYGYTF.